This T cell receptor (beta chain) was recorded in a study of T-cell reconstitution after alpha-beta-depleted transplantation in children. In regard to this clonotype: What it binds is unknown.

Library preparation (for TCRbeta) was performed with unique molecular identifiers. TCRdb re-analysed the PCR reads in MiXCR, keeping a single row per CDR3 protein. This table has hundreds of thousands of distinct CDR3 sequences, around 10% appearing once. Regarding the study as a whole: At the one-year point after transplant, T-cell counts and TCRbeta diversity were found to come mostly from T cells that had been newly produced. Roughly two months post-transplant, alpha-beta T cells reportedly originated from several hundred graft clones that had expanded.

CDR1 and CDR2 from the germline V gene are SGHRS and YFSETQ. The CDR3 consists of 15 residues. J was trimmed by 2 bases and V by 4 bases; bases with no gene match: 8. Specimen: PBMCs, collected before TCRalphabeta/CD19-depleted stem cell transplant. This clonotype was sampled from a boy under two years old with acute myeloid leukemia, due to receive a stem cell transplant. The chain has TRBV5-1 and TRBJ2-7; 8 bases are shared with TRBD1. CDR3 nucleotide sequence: TGCGCCAGCAGCACCGGACAGGGAATCCCCTACGAGCAGTACTTC. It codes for CASSTGQGIPYEQYF.